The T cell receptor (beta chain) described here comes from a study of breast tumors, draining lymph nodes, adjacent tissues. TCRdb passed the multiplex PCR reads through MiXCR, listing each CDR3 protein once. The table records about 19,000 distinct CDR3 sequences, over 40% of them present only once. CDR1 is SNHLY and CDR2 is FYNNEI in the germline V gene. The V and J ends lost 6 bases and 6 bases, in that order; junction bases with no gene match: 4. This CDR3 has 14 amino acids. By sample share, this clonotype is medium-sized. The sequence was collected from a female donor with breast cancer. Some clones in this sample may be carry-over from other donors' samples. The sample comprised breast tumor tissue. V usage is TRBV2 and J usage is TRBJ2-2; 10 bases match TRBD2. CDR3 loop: CASSLTSGAGELFF. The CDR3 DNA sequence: TGTGCCAGCAGCCTTACTAGCGGGGCCGGGGAGCTGTTTTTT. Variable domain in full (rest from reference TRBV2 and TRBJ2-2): EPEVTQTPSHQVTQMGQEVILRCVPISNHLYFYWYRQILGQKVEFLVSFYNNEISEKSEIFDDQFSVERPDGSNFTLKIRSTKLEDSAMYFCASSLTSGAGELFFGEGSRLTVL.